The entry that follows covers one TCR beta chain sequence. The data are from a study of shared clonotypes between healthy human individuals. The CDR3 sequence is 14 residues long. Trimming stripped 2 bases from V and 4 bases from J, with 11 bases between. Germline V lookup: CDR1 SEHNR, CDR2 FQNEAQ (reference sequence). Sequencing was performed with immunoSEQ multiplex PCR; in TCRdb, only in-frame clones are kept and a portion is missing. The data show roughly 1,100,000 clones, more than 60% seen once. The sequenced material came from memory CD4+ T cells sorted from blood. As for subset: CD45RA-negative fraction. The chain employs TRBV7-9 and TRBJ2-5; no reliable D call. The clonotype originates from a man aged 18 to 29 in good health. This CDR3 reads CASSLITTPETQYF. In DNA form, the CDR3 reads TGTGCCAGCAGCTTAATCACTACCCCAGAGACCCAGTACTTC.